The clone carrying this T cell receptor (beta chain) occurred many times. Its specificity is unknown. This record comes from a study of Graves' ophthalmopathy and Graves' hyperthyroidism. The study's findings and limits: Blood contained most expanded thyroid clonotypes exceeding 0.001 frequency. Separation of ophthalmopathy from stable hyperthyroidism was achieved by a 13-signature model, at 85% to 90% sensitivity and around 81% specificity.

For repertoire sequencing, the TCR beta CDR3 regions were amplified from RNA transcripts. After a first-round RT-PCR with HTBI primers, a second-round multiplex PCR was run. TCRdb re-called the multiplex PCR reads with MiXCR, one entry per CDR3 protein. The sample shows 300,000 to 450,000 distinct CDR3 sequences, roughly a sixth of them seen only once. The CDR3 has 15 residues. V was trimmed by 4 bases and J by 2 bases, leaving 12 bases between them. Per the germline V gene, CDR1 is SGHAT and CDR2 is FQNNGV. Material for sequencing was peripheral blood. The chain uses TRBV11-2 and TRBJ1-5; the D gene is possibly TRBD1 (6 bases). This TCR came from an adult woman with stable Graves' hyperthyroidism. The CDR3 nucleotides are TGTGCCAGCAGCTCCGGCTCAGGGGGCAATCAGCCCCAGCATTTT. This gives the protein CASSSGSGGNQPQHF.